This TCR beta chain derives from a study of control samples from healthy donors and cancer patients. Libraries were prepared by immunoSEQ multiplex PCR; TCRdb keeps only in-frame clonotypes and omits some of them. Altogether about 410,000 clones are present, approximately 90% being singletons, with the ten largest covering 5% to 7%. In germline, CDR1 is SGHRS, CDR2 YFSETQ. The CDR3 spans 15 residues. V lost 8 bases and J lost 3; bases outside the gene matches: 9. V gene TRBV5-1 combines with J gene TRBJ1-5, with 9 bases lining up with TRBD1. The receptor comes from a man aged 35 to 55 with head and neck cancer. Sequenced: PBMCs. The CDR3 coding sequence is TGCGCCAGTAGTAGGACAGGGGACCCCAATCAGCCCCAGCATTTT. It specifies CASSRTGDPNQPQHF.